Given below is one T cell receptor (beta chain) in context. Antigen specificity is unknown. The source of the sample is a study of Ad26.COV2.S vaccination and SARS-CoV-2 variants. Turning to the study itself: By the intramuscular route, Ad26.COV2.S was given once, or twice 56 days apart.

Indicated treatment: some 20 received Ad26.COV2.S at low or high dose, single or two shots; several received placebo; per-sample allocation not given. At day 63 after the first vaccine or placebo injection, samples were drawn. Study-level findings and limits: Participants given vaccine showed non-spike TCR breadth similar to that of placebo recipients. Participants in the vaccine arm had higher spike-specific TCR breadth; placebo recipients had lower.

Method: immunoSEQ multiplex PCR; TCRdb's copy keeps in-frame clones and lacks some. Of roughly 500,000 clones listed, around 88% are singletons. The sample here was peripheral blood, taken in a trial of Ad26.COV2.S vaccine versus placebo. The TCR originated in a person between 18 and 60 years old who received the Ad26.COV2.S COVID-19 vaccine or a placebo.

CDR3 residues: CASSYEGGSYEQYF. As DNA, the CDR3 is TGTGCCAGCAGTTACGAGGGGGGATCCTACGAGCAGTACTTC. The gene calls are TRBV6-2 or TRBV6-3 and TRBJ2-7; TRBD1 or TRBD2 may be the D gene (6 bases each). The germline CDR1 and CDR2 sequences are MNHEY and SVGEGT. This CDR3 has 14 amino acids. V gave up 2 bases and J gave up 1 base, with 9 bases separating them.